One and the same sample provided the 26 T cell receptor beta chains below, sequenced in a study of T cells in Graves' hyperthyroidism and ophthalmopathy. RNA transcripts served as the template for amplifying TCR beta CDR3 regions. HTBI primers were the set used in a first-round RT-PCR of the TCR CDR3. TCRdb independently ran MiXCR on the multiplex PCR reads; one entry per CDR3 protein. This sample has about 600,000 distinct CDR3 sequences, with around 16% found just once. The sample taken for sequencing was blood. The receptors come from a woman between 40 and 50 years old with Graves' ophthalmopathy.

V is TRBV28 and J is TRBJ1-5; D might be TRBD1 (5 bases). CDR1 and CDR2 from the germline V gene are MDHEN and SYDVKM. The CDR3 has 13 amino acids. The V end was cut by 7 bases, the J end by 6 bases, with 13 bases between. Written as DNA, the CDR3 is TGTGCCAGCACCCGACCCGGGGGTCAGCCCCAGCATTTT. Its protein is CASTRPGGQPQHF. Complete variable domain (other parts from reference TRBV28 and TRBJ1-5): DVKVTQSSRYLVKRTGEKVFLECVQDMDHENMFWYRQDPGLGLRLIYFSYDVKMKEKGDIPEGYSVSREKKERFSLILESASTNQTSMYLCASTRPGGQPQHFGDGTRLSIL.

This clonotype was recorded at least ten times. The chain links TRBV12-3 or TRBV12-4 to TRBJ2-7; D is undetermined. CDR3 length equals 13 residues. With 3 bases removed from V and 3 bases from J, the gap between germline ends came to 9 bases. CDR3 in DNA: TGTGCCAGCAGTTTTAGGCAGAACTACGAGCAGTACTTC. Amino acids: CASSFRQNYEQYF.

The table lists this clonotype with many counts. CDR3 in amino acids: CASKNDRGNSPLHF. The CDR3 DNA sequence: TGTGCCAGCAAGAATGACAGAGGCAATTCACCCCTCCACTTT. The V and J genes are TRBV12-3 or TRBV12-4 and TRBJ1-6; TRBD1 might be the D (5 bases). Trimming left V 7 bases short and J 7 bases short, with 14 bases between. The CDR3 covers 14 residues.

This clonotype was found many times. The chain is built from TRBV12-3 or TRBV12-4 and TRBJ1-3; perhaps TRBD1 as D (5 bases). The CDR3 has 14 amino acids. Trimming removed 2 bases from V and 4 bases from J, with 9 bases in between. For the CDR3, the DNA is TGTGCCAGCAGTTTACAGGGCCACGGAAACACCATATATTTT. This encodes CASSLQGHGNTIYF.

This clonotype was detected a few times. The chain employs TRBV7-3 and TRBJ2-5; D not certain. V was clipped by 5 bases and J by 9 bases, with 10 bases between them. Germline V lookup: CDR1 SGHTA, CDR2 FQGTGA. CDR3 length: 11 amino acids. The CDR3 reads CASSLNVAQYF. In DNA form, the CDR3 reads TGTGCCAGCAGCCTCAATGTGGCCCAGTACTTC.

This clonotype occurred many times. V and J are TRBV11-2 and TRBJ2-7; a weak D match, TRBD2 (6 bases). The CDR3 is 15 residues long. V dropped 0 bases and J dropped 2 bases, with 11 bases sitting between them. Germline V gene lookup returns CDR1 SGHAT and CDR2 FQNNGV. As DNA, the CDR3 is TGTGCCAGCAGCTTAGAGCGGGGTATTACCTACGAGCAGTACTTC. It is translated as CASSLERGITYEQYF. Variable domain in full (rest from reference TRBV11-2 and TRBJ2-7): EAGVAQSPRYKIIEKRQSVAFWCNPISGHATLYWYQQILGQGPKLLIQFQNNGVVDDSQLPKDRFSAERLKGVDSTLKIQPAKLEDSAVYLCASSLERGITYEQYFGPGTRLTVT.

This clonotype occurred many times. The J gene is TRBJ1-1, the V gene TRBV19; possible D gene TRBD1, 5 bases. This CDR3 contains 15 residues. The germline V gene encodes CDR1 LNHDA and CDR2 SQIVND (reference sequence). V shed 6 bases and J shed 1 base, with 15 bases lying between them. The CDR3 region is CASSLNGAWNTEAFF. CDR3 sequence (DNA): TGTGCCAGTAGCCTCAATGGGGCGTGGAACACTGAAGCTTTCTTT.

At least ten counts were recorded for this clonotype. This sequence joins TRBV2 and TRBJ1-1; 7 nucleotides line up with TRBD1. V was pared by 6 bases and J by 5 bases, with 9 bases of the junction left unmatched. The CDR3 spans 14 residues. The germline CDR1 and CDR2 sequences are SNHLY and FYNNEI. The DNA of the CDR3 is TGTGCCAGCAGAACAGGGGAAGGGTGGACTGAAGCTTTCTTT. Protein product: CASRTGEGWTEAFF.

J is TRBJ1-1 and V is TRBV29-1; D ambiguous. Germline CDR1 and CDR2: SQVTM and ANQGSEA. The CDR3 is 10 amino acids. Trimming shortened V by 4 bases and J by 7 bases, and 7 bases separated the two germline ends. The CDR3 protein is CSVGENEAFF. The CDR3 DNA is TGCAGCGTTGGGGAAAATGAAGCTTTCTTT.

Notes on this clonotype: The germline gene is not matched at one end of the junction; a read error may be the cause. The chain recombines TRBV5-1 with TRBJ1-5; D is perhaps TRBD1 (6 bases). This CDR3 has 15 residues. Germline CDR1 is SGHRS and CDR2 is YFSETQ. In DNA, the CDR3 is TGTGCCAGCAGCAAGGGGACACTAAGCAATCAGCCCCAGCATTTT. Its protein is CASSKGTLSNQPQHF.

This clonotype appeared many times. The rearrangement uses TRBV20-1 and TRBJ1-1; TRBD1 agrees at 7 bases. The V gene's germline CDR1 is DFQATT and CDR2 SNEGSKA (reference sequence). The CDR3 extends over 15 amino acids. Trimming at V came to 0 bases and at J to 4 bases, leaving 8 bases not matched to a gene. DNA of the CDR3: TGCAGTGCTAGAGATCGAAGGGACAGTCTCACTGAAGCTTTCTTT. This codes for CSARDRRDSLTEAFF.

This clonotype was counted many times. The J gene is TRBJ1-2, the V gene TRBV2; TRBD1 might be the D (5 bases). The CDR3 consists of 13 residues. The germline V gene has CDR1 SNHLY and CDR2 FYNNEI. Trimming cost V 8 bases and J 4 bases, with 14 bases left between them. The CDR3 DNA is TGTGCCAGCTTAAGACAGTCCAGCTATGGCTACACCTTC. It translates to CASLRQSSYGYTF.

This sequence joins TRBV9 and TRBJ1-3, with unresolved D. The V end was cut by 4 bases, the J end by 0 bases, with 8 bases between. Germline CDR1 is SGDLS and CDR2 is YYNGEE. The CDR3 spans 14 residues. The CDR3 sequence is CASSSIVSGNTIYF. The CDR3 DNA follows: TGTGCCAGCAGCTCCATTGTCTCTGGAAACACCATATATTTT.

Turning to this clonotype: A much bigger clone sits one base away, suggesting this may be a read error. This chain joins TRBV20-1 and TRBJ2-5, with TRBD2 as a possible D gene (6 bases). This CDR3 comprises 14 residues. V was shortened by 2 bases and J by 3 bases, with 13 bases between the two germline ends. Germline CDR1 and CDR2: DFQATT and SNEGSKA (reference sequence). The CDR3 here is CSARLGRGEETQYF. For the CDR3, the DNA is TGCAGTGCTAGACTAGGCCGCGGGGAAGAGACCCAGTACTTC.

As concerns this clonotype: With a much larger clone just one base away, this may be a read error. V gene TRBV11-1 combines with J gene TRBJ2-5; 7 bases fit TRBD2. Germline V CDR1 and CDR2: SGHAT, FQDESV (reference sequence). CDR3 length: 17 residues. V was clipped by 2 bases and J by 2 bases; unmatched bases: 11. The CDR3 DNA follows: TGTGCCAGCAGCTTAATGGCGGGACCAGCGGGGCAAGAGACCCAGTACTTC. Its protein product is CASSLMAGPAGQETQYF.

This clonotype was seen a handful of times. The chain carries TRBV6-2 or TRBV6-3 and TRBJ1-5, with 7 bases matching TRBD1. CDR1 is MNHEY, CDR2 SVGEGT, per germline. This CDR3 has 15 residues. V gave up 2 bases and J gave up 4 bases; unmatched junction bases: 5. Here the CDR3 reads CASSYDRDINQPQHF. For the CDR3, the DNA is TGTGCCAGCAGTTACGACAGGGATATAAATCAGCCCCAGCATTTT.

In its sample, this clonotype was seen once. CDR3 residues: CAISGSGFPEAFF. CDR3 DNA sequence: TGTGCCATCAGTGGCTCGGGGTTCCCTGAAGCTTTCTTT. The genes are TRBV10-3 and TRBJ1-1; D call uncertain. CDR1 and CDR2 (germline): ENHRY, SYGVKD. Trimming left V 4 bases short and J 6 bases short, with 12 bases between. This CDR3 has 13 amino acids.

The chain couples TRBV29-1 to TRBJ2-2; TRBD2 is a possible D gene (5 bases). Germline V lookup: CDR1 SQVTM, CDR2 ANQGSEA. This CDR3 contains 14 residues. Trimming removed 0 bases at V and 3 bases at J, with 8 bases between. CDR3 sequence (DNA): TGCAGCGTTGAAGATCGGACTCACACCGGGGAGCTGTTTTTT. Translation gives CSVEDRTHTGELFF.

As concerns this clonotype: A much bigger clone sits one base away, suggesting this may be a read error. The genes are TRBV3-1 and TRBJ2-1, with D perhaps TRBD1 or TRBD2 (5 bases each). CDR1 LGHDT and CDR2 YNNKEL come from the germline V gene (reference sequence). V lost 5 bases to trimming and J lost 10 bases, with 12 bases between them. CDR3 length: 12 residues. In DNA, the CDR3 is TGTGCCAGCAGCTTTTGGGGGTACGAGCAGTTCTTC. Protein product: CASSFWGYEQFF.

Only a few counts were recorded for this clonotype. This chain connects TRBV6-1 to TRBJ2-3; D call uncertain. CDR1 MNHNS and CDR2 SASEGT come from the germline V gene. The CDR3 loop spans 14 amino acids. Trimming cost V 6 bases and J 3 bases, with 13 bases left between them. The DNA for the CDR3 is TGTGCCAGCAGCCGGGCCCGCGGAACAGATACGCAGTATTTT. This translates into CASSRARGTDTQYF.

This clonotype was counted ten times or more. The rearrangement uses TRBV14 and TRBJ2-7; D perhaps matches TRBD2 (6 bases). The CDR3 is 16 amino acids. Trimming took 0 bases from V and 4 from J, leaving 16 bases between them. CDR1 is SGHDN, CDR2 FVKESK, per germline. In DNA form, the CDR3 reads TGTGCCAGCAGCCAAGAAGGATGGGGGAGGAAATACGAGCAGTACTTC. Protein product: CASSQEGWGRKYEQYF.

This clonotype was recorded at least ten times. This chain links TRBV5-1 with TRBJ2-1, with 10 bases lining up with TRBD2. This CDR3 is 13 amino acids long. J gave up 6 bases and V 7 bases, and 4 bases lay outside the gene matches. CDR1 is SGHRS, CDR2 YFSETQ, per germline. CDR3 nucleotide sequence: TGCGCCAGCCAGCGGGAGGGCGGCAATGAGCAGTTCTTC. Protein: CASQREGGNEQFF.

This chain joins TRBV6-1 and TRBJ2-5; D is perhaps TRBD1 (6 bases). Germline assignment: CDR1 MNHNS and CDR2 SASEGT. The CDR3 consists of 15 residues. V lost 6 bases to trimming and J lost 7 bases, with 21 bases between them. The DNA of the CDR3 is TGTGCCAGCAGGTCACCCCGAGGGAGAGGGGGGACCCAGTACTTC. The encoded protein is CASRSPRGRGGTQYF.

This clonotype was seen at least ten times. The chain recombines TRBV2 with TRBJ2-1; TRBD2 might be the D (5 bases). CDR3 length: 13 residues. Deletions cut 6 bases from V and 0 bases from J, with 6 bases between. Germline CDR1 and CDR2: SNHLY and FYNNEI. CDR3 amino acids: CASSGDSYNEQFF. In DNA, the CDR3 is TGTGCCAGCAGCGGGGACTCCTACAATGAGCAGTTCTTC.

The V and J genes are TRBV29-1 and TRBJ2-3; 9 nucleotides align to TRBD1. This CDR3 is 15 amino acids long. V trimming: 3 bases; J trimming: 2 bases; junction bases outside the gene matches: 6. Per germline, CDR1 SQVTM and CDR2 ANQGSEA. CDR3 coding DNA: TGCAGCGTTGAGCCCGGGACAGGGTTCACAGATACGCAGTATTTT. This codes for CSVEPGTGFTDTQYF.

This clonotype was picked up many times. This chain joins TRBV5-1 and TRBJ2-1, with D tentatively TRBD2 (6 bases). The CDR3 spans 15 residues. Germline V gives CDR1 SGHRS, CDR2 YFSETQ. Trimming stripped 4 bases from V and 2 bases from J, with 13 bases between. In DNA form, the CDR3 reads TGCGCCAGCAGCACCCGGGACTCAGCCTACAATGAGCAGTTCTTC. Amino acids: CASSTRDSAYNEQFF.